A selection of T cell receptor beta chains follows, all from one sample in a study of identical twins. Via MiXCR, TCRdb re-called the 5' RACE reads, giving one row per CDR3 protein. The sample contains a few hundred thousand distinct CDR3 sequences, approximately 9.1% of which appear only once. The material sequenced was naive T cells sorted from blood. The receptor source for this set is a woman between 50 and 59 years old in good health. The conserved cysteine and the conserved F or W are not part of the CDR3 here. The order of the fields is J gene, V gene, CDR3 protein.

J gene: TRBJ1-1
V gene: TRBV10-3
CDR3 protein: AISERQVEAF

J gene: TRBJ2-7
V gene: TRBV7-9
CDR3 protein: ASSFAGAREQY

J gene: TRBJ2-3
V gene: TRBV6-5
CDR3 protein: ASSLGPSDTQY

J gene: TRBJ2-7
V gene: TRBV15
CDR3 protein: ATSRDIRRSEQY

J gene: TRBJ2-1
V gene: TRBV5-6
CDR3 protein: ASTLAGDPLSYNEQF

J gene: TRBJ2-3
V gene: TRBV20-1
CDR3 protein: SARFPSGGSTDTQY

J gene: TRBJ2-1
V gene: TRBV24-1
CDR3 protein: ATSDLGQGAYNEQF

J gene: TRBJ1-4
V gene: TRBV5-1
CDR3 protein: ASSSDRGQGEKLF

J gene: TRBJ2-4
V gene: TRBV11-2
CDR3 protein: ASSLGGLWETLNIQY

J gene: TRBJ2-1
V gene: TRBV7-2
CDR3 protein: ASSLFGGFRNEQF

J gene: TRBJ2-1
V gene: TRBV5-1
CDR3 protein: ASSLASSVLNEQF

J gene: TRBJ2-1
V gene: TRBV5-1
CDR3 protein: ASINEQF

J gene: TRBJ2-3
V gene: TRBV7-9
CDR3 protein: ASSSNPGQVADTQY

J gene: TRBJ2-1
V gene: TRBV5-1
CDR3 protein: ASSLDPIVGTSGRYSYNEQF

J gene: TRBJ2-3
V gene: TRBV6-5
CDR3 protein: ASSQTTRDTQY

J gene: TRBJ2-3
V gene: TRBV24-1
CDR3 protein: ATSDPITGTDTQY

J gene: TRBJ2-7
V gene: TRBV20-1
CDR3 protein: SATRGTPLSYEQY

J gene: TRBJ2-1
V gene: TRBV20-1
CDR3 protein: SARVRGRADEQF

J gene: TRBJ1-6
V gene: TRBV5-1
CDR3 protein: ASSLGPFRYSPLH

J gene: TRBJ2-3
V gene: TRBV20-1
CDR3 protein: SATGLAGVAQITDTQY

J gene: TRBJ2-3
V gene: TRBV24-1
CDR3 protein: ATSVRGAGQTTDTQY

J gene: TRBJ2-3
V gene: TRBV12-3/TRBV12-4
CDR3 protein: ASATADTQY

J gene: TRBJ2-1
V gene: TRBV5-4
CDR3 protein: ATNTGASYNEQF

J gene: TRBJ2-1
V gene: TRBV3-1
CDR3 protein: ASSQRRAEGSYNEQF

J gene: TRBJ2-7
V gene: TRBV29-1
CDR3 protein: SVETGGAGEQY

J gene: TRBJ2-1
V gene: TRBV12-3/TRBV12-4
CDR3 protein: ASSLNPNEQF

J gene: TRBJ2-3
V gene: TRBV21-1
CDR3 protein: ASRRTSTDTQY

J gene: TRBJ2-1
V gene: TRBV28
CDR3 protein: ASSLFREGGHYNEQF

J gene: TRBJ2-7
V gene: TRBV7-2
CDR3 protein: ASSKGASGSREQY

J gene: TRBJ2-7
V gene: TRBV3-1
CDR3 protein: ASSQGLASHSYEQY

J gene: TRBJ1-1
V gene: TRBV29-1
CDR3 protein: SGTGGVLWNTEAF

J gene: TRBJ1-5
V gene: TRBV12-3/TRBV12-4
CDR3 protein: ASSFFRSNQPQH

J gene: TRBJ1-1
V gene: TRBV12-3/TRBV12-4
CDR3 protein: ASSQRQGYAEAF

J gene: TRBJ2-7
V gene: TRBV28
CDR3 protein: ASTGQGGRWEQY

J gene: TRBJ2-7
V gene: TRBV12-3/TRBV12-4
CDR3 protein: ASSSTRDTSYEQY

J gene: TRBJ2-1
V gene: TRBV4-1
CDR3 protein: ASSSHYNEQF

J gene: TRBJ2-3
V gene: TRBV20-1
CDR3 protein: RWAGAWIGTDTQY

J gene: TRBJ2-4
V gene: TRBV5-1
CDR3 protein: ASSPVVAGKNIQY

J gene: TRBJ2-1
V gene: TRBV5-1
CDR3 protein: ASSLGTSGYSEQF

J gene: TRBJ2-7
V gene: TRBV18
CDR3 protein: ASSPGTGQASYEQY

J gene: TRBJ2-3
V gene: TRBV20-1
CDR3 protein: SARLEGDTQY

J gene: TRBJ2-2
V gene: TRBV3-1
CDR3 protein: ASSHYFNRANTGELF

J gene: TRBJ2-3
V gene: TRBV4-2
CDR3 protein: ASSQESGSADTQY

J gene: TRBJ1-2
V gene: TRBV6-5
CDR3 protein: ASSYSWGAGYGYT

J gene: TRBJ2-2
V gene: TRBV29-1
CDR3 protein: SYSSGVGTGELF

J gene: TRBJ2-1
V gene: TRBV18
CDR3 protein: ASSPLDRGNEQF

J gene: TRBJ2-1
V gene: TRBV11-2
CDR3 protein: ASRLGNEQF

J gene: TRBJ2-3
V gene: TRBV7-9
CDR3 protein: ASSLVGSGRSNTQY

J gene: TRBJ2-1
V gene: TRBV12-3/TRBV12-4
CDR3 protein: ASSPGVSSYNEQF

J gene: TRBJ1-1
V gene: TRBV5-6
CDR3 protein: ASTSVGNREAF

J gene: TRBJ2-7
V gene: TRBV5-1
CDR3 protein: ASSPGQDGYEQY

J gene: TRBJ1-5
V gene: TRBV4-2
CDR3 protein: ASSQARRGTQPQH

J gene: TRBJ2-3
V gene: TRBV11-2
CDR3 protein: ASSPKAGYTDTQY

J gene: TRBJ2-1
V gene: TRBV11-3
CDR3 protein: ASSRVPLYNEQF

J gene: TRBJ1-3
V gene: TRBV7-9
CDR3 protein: ASSLTGAGNTIY

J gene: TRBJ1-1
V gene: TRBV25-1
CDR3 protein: ASSGASEAF

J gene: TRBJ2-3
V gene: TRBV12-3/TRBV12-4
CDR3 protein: ASSTWTGSTDTQY

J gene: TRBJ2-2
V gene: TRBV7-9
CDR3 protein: ASSYYSPGHTGELF

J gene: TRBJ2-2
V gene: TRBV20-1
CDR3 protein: SNQTSAGELF

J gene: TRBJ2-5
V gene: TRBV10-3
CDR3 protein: AISEGRVETQY